The 15 T cell receptor beta chains given below trace back to one sample, sequenced in a study of blood T cell repertoires in COVID-19. Clones were sequenced by immunoSEQ multiplex PCR, and TCRdb holds only the in-frame ones, with some missing. Found here are 160,000 or so clones, 85% to 90% of them singletons; the top ten hold 4%. The sequenced sample consisted of peripheral blood. Every receptor here comes from a woman in her seventies with acute or convalescent COVID-19.

This clone was seen more than once but under ten times. The J gene is TRBJ1-5, the V gene TRBV6-6; D is unclear. V gave up 6 bases and J gave up 4 bases, with 13 bases separating them. The CDR3 runs 14 residues. Germline values: CDR1 MNHNY, CDR2 SVGAGI (reference sequence). In DNA form, the CDR3 reads TGTGCCAGCAGCGAGAGAGGGAGAAATCAGCCCCAGCATTTT. Translation gives CASSERGRNQPQHF.

This clone was observed a single time. V usage is TRBV28 and J usage is TRBJ1-2; unclear D gene. Between the trimmed V and J ends, which lost 3 bases and 4 bases, there was a span of 9 bases. The length of the CDR3 is 13 residues. CDR1 is MDHEN and CDR2 is SYDVKM in the germline V gene. The CDR3 loop is CASSLAKSYGYTF. As DNA, the CDR3 is TGTGCCAGCAGTTTGGCAAAGTCCTATGGCTACACCTTC.

This sequence joins TRBV7-9 and TRBJ2-4, with D perhaps matching TRBD2 (5 bases). The V gene lost 1 base and the J gene lost 15 bases, with 16 bases spanning the gap. The CDR3 is 13 amino acids. Germline CDR1 reads SEHNR; CDR2 reads FQNEAQ (reference sequence). CDR3: CASSLVSEAHRYF. CDR3 coding DNA: TGTGCCAGCAGCTTAGTCTCGGAGGCCCATCGGTACTTC.

This rearrangement joins TRBV12-3 or TRBV12-4 to TRBJ1-1; D is uncertain. There are 11 residues in the CDR3. V was trimmed by 6 bases and J by 3 bases, leaving 5 bases between them. The CDR3 sequence: CASSPYTEAFF. The CDR3 DNA follows: TGTGCCAGCAGCCCCTACACTGAAGCTTTCTTT.

V usage is TRBV7-9 and J usage is TRBJ1-4, with D uncertain. Trimming removed 5 bases from V and 8 bases from J, with 6 bases in between. Germline V lookup: CDR1 SEHNR, CDR2 FQNEAQ (reference sequence). The CDR3 spans 11 residues. The CDR3 reads CASSAGEKLFF. The CDR3 nucleotides read TGTGCCAGCAGCGCGGGGGAAAAACTGTTTTTT.

The gene calls are TRBV5-4 and TRBJ2-2; 10 nucleotides line up with TRBD2. This CDR3 contains 18 residues. Germline V gene data show CDR1 as SGHNT and CDR2 as YYREEE (reference sequence). V lost 1 base, J lost 7 bases, and 13 bases stayed unmatched. CDR3 in DNA: TGTGCCAGCAGCTTGACTAGCGGGGTATCCCGAACCCACGGGGAGCTGTTTTTT. Translated, it gives CASSLTSGVSRTHGELFF.

The J gene is TRBJ2-3, the V gene TRBV29-1; no definite D call. With 3 bases removed from V and 1 base from J, the gap between germline ends came to 8 bases. Germline V CDR1 and CDR2: SQVTM, ANQGSEA. The CDR3 contains 13 residues. As DNA, the CDR3 is TGCAGCGTTGATAGTCCGGGCACAGATACGCAGTATTTT. Protein product: CSVDSPGTDTQYF.

The chain carries TRBV4-3 and TRBJ2-3; 12 bases map to TRBD2. V dropped 0 bases and J dropped 4; count of bases not matched to a gene: 5. Germline assignment: CDR1 LGHNA and CDR2 YSLEER. CDR3 size: 17 residues. CDR3 bases: TGCGCCAGCAGCCAAGACCCGACTAGCGGGAGCGCAGATACGCAGTATTTT. Translated, it gives CASSQDPTSGSADTQYF.

This chain uses TRBV4-2 with TRBJ2-3; the match to TRBD2 covers 8 bases. Trimming cost V 0 bases and J 0 bases; bases outside gene matches: 8. The CDR3 contains 18 residues. The germline CDR1 and CDR2 sequences are LGHNA and YNFKEQ. CDR3 amino acids: CASSQDPPAGVSTDTQYF. As DNA, the CDR3 is TGTGCCAGCAGCCAAGATCCCCCAGCGGGAGTGAGCACAGATACGCAGTATTTT.

The genes are TRBV30 and TRBJ1-5; TRBD1 agrees at 7 bases. Germline CDR1 is GTSNPN and CDR2 is SVGIG (reference sequence). With 1 base clipped from V and 10 bases from J, the junction kept 7 bases outside the gene matches. CDR3 length equals 13 residues. DNA for the CDR3: TGTGCCTGGAGTGGACAGGGCATTGATCCCCAGCATTTT. Translating gives CAWSGQGIDPQHF.

This clone was counted a single time. The CDR3 nucleotides read TGTGCCAGCAGCCAAGTACATCAGACAGGCGGAGGGACCCAGTACTTC. Residues: CASSQVHQTGGGTQYF. The chain couples TRBV3-1 (or the pseudogene TRBV3-2) to TRBJ2-5; D might be TRBD1 (6 bases). Germline values: CDR1 LGHDT, CDR2 YNNKEL (reference sequence). V was shortened by 1 base and J by 7 bases, with 19 bases between the two germline ends. CDR3 size: 16 residues.

This chain connects TRBV5-1 to TRBJ1-1, with D perhaps matching TRBD1 (6 bases). The CDR3 runs to 15 residues. Germline CDR1 reads SGHRS; CDR2 reads YFSETQ. Trimming shortened V by 0 bases and J by 1 base, and 10 bases separated the two germline ends. The DNA of the CDR3 is TGCGCCAGCAGCTTGGAAGCGACAGGGAACACTGAAGCTTTCTTT. It translates to CASSLEATGNTEAFF.

The chain employs TRBV5-1 and TRBJ1-1; 7 bases fit TRBD1. CDR1 is SGHRS, CDR2 YFSETQ, per germline. The CDR3 is 15 amino acids. V was clipped by 0 bases and J by 1 base; unmatched bases: 3. The CDR3 loop reads CASSLEGQRNTEAFF. Here the CDR3 DNA reads TGCGCCAGCAGCTTGGAGGGACAGAGGAACACTGAAGCTTTCTTT.

This clone was picked up one time. This chain connects TRBV2 to TRBJ1-2, with TRBD1 identical over 9 bases. The CDR3 runs 14 residues. With V trimmed by 4 bases and J by 5 bases, 5 bases remained unmatched. Per germline, CDR1 SNHLY and CDR2 FYNNEI. The CDR3 sequence is CASSVDRGGYGYTF. In nucleotides, the CDR3 is TGTGCCAGCAGTGTGGACAGGGGCGGGTATGGCTACACCTTC.

The gene calls are TRBV6-5 and TRBJ2-7, with TRBD1 matching over 10 bases. With V trimmed by 2 bases and J by 6 bases, 7 bases remained unmatched. Per germline, CDR1 MNHEY and CDR2 SVGAGI. CDR3 length: 15 amino acids. The CDR3 nucleotides are TGTGCCAGCAGTTACCAGGACAGGGGGGTGGGCGAGCAGTACTTC. Translation gives CASSYQDRGVGEQYF.